These 29 T cell receptor beta chains originate from one sample sequenced in a study of T cell changes during pregnancy in multiple sclerosis (dated by TCRdb to between 2018 and 2020). To prepare the library, the immunoSEQ multiplex PCR assay was applied. Not all clones reach the TCRdb copy of this immuneACCESS table, which keeps in-frame sequences only. Checked studies attribute under half of the gap to unresolved V genes and leave the rest unexplained. For this sample the table gives over 60,000 clones, of which about nine tenths were detected only once. The ten largest clones capture about 2.5% of the sample. The sequencing used peripheral blood, collected in the first trimester of pregnancy. All receptors come from a female donor with multiple sclerosis, enrolled in a pregnancy study.

The rearrangement links TRBV27 to TRBJ2-2; no reliable D call. CDR3 length: 14 amino acids. In germline, CDR1 is MNHEY, CDR2 SMNVEV (reference sequence). V shed 7 bases and J shed 3 bases, with 12 bases lying between them. The DNA for the CDR3 is TGTGCCAGCATGTCGCAGGCCCACACCGGGGAGCTGTTTTTT. This encodes CASMSQAHTGELFF.

The rearrangement links TRBV10-3 to TRBJ1-6; D might be TRBD1 (5 bases). The germline V gene encodes CDR1 ENHRY and CDR2 SYGVKD. V dropped 2 bases and J dropped 7 bases, with 9 bases sitting between them. The CDR3 length is 14 residues. DNA of the CDR3: TGTGCCATCAGTGAGGACAGTGTCAATTCACCCCTCCACTTT. This codes for CAISEDSVNSPLHF.

This clone was counted a single time. This sequence joins TRBV6-1 and TRBJ2-2, with TRBD2 identical over 11 bases. The CDR3 sequence is 17 residues long. V was pared by 4 bases and J by 5 bases, with 9 bases of the junction left unmatched. Germline V gene sequence: CDR1 MNHNS, CDR2 SASEGT. This CDR3 is CASSGLAGGPYTGELFF. The CDR3 DNA sequence: TGTGCCAGCAGTGGATTAGCGGGGGGGCCCTATACCGGGGAGCTGTTTTTT.

The chain has TRBV27 and TRBJ1-5; D not resolved. The CDR3 runs 15 residues. The ends were cut back, 2 bases at V and 0 bases at J, with 8 bases in the middle. CDR1 and CDR2 (germline): MNHEY, SMNVEV (reference sequence). CDR3: CASSLEGYSNQPQHF. CDR3 sequence (DNA): TGTGCCAGCAGTTTAGAGGGTTATAGCAATCAGCCCCAGCATTTT.

J is TRBJ1-2 and V is TRBV30; D is uncertain. CDR1 is GTSNPN, CDR2 SVGIG, per germline (reference sequence). CDR3 length equals 12 residues. V lost 5 bases, J lost 5 bases, and 12 bases lay in between. The CDR3 protein is CAWGRVRYGYTF. For the CDR3, the DNA is TGTGCCTGGGGCCGGGTCAGATATGGCTACACCTTC.

J is TRBJ2-1 and V is TRBV2, with TRBD1 as a possible D gene (5 bases). Trimming pared 6 bases from V and 7 bases from J, leaving 19 bases between. Germline CDR1 is SNHLY and CDR2 is FYNNEI. The CDR3 extends over 15 amino acids. The CDR3 region has the DNA TGTGCCAGCAGCCCGCTCGGCAGGGTAGGGAATGAGCAGTTCTTC. It yields the protein CASSPLGRVGNEQFF.

This chain joins TRBV11-2 and TRBJ2-3; D is uncertain. V lost 5 bases and J 4 bases, leaving 13 bases between the germline ends. CDR1 and CDR2 (germline): SGHAT, FQNNGV. The CDR3 totals 14 residues. The CDR3 spells CASSPTRRADTQYF. In DNA, the CDR3 is TGTGCCAGCAGCCCGACGAGGCGAGCAGATACGCAGTATTTT.

V and J are TRBV9 and TRBJ1-3; D unclear. V was shortened by 0 bases and J by 0 bases, with 10 bases between the two germline ends. The CDR3 has 16 amino acids. Germline CDR1 is SGDLS and CDR2 is YYNGEE. Here the CDR3 reads CASSVGQASSGNTIYF. CDR3 DNA: TGTGCCAGCAGCGTAGGTCAGGCATCCTCTGGAAACACCATATATTTT.

The rearrangement uses TRBV5-4 and TRBJ2-7, with TRBD1 matching over 8 bases. CDR1 and CDR2 from the germline V gene are SGHNT and YYREEE (reference sequence). CDR3 length: 14 amino acids. Trimming at V came to 4 bases and at J to 5 bases, leaving 8 bases not matched to a gene. The CDR3 nucleotides read TGTGCCAGCAGCGTGGACAGGGCCGGGGACGAGCAGTACTTC. It encodes CASSVDRAGDEQYF.

J is TRBJ1-1 and V is TRBV19; no reliable D call. The CDR3 sequence is 15 residues long. Trimming left V 3 bases short and J 4 bases short, with 15 bases between. CDR1 is LNHDA and CDR2 is SQIVND in the germline V gene (reference sequence). CDR3 DNA sequence: TGTGCCAGTAGTATCGTCCAGTTTTGGGCCACTGAAGCTTTCTTT. It codes for CASSIVQFWATEAFF.

Here the CDR3 reads CASSLAGASADTQYF. The CDR3 DNA sequence: TGCGCCAGCAGCTTAGCGGGGGCCAGCGCAGATACGCAGTATTTT. This chain connects TRBV5-1 to TRBJ2-3; TRBD2 matches 8 bases. The trim removed 2 bases at V and 4 bases at J, leaving 6 bases unmatched. The germline V gene encodes CDR1 SGHRS and CDR2 YFSETQ. The CDR3 consists of 15 residues.

The rearrangement links TRBV6-4 to TRBJ2-7; D may be TRBD1 (6 bases). Trimming cost V 3 bases and J 3 bases, with 12 bases left between them. The CDR3 covers 14 residues. Germline V gene sequence: CDR1 MRHNA, CDR2 SNTAGT. As DNA, the CDR3 is TGTGCCAGCAGTGAATGGACAGACCGCTACGAGCAGTACTTC. Its protein product is CASSEWTDRYEQYF.

The chain is built from TRBV30 and TRBJ1-1, with 7 bases identical to TRBD1. The length of the CDR3 is 13 residues. J gave up 4 bases and V 5 bases, and 7 bases lay outside the gene matches. Germline values: CDR1 GTSNPN, CDR2 SVGIG (reference sequence). The CDR3 sequence is CAWYRGGGTEAFF. The CDR3 DNA is TGTGCCTGGTACAGGGGTGGCGGCACTGAAGCTTTCTTT.

The rearrangement joins TRBV5-4 to TRBJ2-1; 7 nucleotides match TRBD2. The germline V gene has CDR1 SGHNT and CDR2 YYREEE (reference sequence). This CDR3 comprises 16 residues. Trimming cost V 1 base and J 9 bases; bases outside gene matches: 13. CDR3 sequence (DNA): TGTGCCAGCAGCTTGCGACGGGGGGACTCCATGGGTGAGCAGTTCTTC. It codes for CASSLRRGDSMGEQFF.

The rearrangement joins TRBV13 to TRBJ2-3; possibly TRBD2 for D (6 bases). CDR1 is PRHDT and CDR2 is FYEKMQ in the germline V gene (reference sequence). The CDR3 contains 16 residues. V lost 5 bases to trimming and J lost 0 bases, with 15 bases between them. CDR3 DNA: TGTGCCAGCAGCACGATGACTAGGGCTAGCACAGATACGCAGTATTTT. Translation gives CASSTMTRASTDTQYF.

This clone came up a few times. The gene calls are TRBV4-2 and TRBJ1-1; 10 bases agree with TRBD1. The CDR3 runs to 14 residues. Trimming cost V 5 bases and J 5 bases; bases outside gene matches: 5. Germline CDR1 reads LGHNA; CDR2 reads YNFKEQ. Written as DNA, the CDR3 is TGTGCCAGCAGCTTCATGGGACAGGGGACTGAAGCTTTCTTT. The encoded protein is CASSFMGQGTEAFF.

The chain links TRBV5-1 to TRBJ1-1, with a weak D call TRBD1 (5 bases). The V gene's germline CDR1 is SGHRS and CDR2 YFSETQ. V lost 7 bases to trimming and J lost 3 bases, with 16 bases between them. The CDR3 is 14 residues long. The CDR3 loop is CASAGTFTDTEAFF. CDR3 sequence (DNA): TGCGCCAGCGCTGGGACTTTTACCGACACTGAAGCTTTCTTT.

The chain uses TRBV12-5 and TRBJ1-6; 10 bases map to TRBD1. CDR1 and CDR2 from the germline V gene are LGHNT and FRNRAP. The CDR3 contains 14 residues. J lost 7 bases, V lost 5 bases, and 2 bases had no gene match. CDR3 sequence reads: CASGVGQGNSPLHF. As DNA, the CDR3 is TGTGCTAGTGGTGTGGGACAGGGGAATTCACCCCTCCACTTT.

V is TRBV18 and J is TRBJ2-3, with a weak D call TRBD2 (6 bases). Germline values: CDR1 KGHSH, CDR2 LQKENI. The CDR3 is made up of 15 amino acids. Trimming pared 0 bases from V and 2 bases from J, leaving 9 bases between. This CDR3 is CASSPPAGSTDTQYF. Here the CDR3 DNA reads TGTGCCAGCTCACCACCTGCGGGATCCACAGATACGCAGTATTTT.

This chain links TRBV20-1 with TRBJ2-7, with a tentative D call TRBD2 (5 bases). Germline assignment: CDR1 DFQATT and CDR2 SNEGSKA (reference sequence). The CDR3 spans 10 residues. The germline V and J ends were trimmed by 5 bases and 5 bases, with 7 bases remaining between them. The CDR3 bases are TGCAGTGCTTCGCGGGACGAGCAGTACTTC. Translated, it gives CSASRDEQYF.

The chain uses TRBV29-1 and TRBJ1-2; no clear D gene. The CDR3 length is 14 residues. Trimming removed 8 bases from V and 6 bases from J, with 22 bases in between. Germline CDR1 SQVTM, CDR2 ANQGSEA. CDR3 nucleotides: TGCAGCAGCTTCGCCCTTTATGAAGCGGATGGCTACACCTTC. This sequence encodes CSSFALYEADGYTF.

The chain employs TRBV2 and TRBJ1-4; 7 nucleotides match TRBD1. V was pared by 6 bases and J by 0 bases, with 7 bases of the junction left unmatched. There are 16 residues in the CDR3. Germline V gives CDR1 SNHLY, CDR2 FYNNEI. The CDR3, as DNA: TGTGCCAGCAGAACAGGGGACAGCACAACTAATGAAAAACTGTTTTTT. It yields the protein CASRTGDSTTNEKLFF. Full variable domain (missing parts from reference TRBV2 and TRBJ1-4): EPEVTQTPSHQVTQMGQEVILRCVPISNHLYFYWYRQILGQKVEFLVSFYNNEISEKSEIFDDQFSVERPDGSNFTLKIRSTKLEDSAMYFCASRTGDSTTNEKLFFGSGTQLSVL.

The sample holds one count of this clone. This chain links TRBV5-1 with TRBJ2-3; possibly TRBD1 for D (6 bases). Germline V lookup: CDR1 SGHRS, CDR2 YFSETQ. With 4 bases removed from V and 0 bases from J, the gap between germline ends came to 9 bases. There are 14 residues in the CDR3. In DNA, the CDR3 is TGCGCCAGCAGCCCTGGACAGAGCACAGATACGCAGTATTTT. This translates into CASSPGQSTDTQYF.

The chain employs TRBV19 and TRBJ1-2; 7 nucleotides agree with TRBD1. V was clipped by 6 bases and J by 8 bases; unmatched bases: 18. The length of the CDR3 is 16 residues. The V gene's germline CDR1 is LNHDA and CDR2 SQIVND (reference sequence). In DNA form, the CDR3 reads TGTGCCAGTAGCATGACCCCAGGGCAGGGGGTCATGGGCTACACCTTC. Amino acids: CASSMTPGQGVMGYTF.

The chain recombines TRBV7-2 with TRBJ2-1, with a weak D call TRBD2 (5 bases). Trimming pared 3 bases from V and 4 bases from J, leaving 13 bases between. CDR3 length: 15 amino acids. Germline lookup yields CDR1 SGHTA and CDR2 FQGNSA. The CDR3: CASSFPGSIYNEQFF. CDR3 DNA: TGTGCCAGCAGCTTTCCGGGGAGCATTTACAATGAGCAGTTCTTC.

The chain is built from TRBV5-1 and TRBJ1-2, with D unresolved. Trimming removed 0 bases at V and 4 bases at J, with 13 bases between. Germline V gene sequence: CDR1 SGHRS, CDR2 YFSETQ. This CDR3 is 15 amino acids long. CDR3 in DNA: TGCGCCAGCAGCTTGGAGGGCAGCGGCGTCTATGGCTACACCTTC. It is translated as CASSLEGSGVYGYTF.

The J gene is TRBJ1-2, the V gene TRBV11-2; no clear D gene. This CDR3 has 15 residues. Germline lookup yields CDR1 SGHAT and CDR2 FQNNGV. V dropped 7 bases and J dropped 0 bases, with 15 bases sitting between them. As DNA, the CDR3 is TGTGCCAGCACTCCATTGACGGGTCCTAACTATGGCTACACCTTC. This gives the protein CASTPLTGPNYGYTF.

The V gene is TRBV7-9, the J gene TRBJ1-5; no firm D call. CDR1 SEHNR and CDR2 FQNEAQ come from the germline V gene (reference sequence). This CDR3 region has 13 residues. Deletions cut 2 bases from V and 4 bases from J, with 6 bases between. Here the CDR3 DNA reads TGTGCCAGCAGCTTAAACACAAATCAGCCCCAGCATTTT. This encodes CASSLNTNQPQHF. Full variable domain (missing parts from reference TRBV7-9 and TRBJ1-5): DTGVSQNPRHKITKRGQNVTFRCDPISEHNRLYWYRQTLGQGPEFLTYFQNEAQLEKSRLLSDRFSAERPKGSFSTLEIQRTEQGDSAMYLCASSLNTNQPQHFGDGTRLSIL.

This rearrangement joins TRBV5-6 to TRBJ2-1; 8 bases agree with TRBD2. Trimming at V came to 2 bases and at J to 7 bases, leaving 8 bases not matched to a gene. CDR1 is SGHDT, CDR2 YYEEEE, per germline. The CDR3 has 15 residues. CDR3 coding DNA: TGTGCCAGCAGCTTAGTCGGGGGGGATTTTAATGAGCAGTTCTTC. Translation gives CASSLVGGDFNEQFF.